These 26 T cell receptor beta chains were sequenced from one sample in a study of T cells in Graves' hyperthyroidism and ophthalmopathy. Amplification yielded TCR beta CDR3 regions, with RNA transcripts as the source. A set of HTBI primers served as the primers for a first-round RT-PCR of the TCR CDR3. MiXCR, run by TCRdb on the multiplex PCR reads, gives a single entry per CDR3 protein. The sample holds about 610,000 distinct CDR3 sequences, roughly 14% seen once. Sequencing used blood. The source of these receptors is a middle-aged woman with Graves' ophthalmopathy.

This clonotype was counted at least ten times. The chain couples TRBV12-5 to TRBJ1-3, with D perhaps matching TRBD1 (6 bases). Germline values: CDR1 LGHNT, CDR2 FRNRAP. The V and J ends lost 10 bases and 4 bases respectively, with 17 bases between them. The CDR3 runs to 14 residues. CDR3 protein: CATGTGTTGNTIYF. The CDR3 DNA sequence: TGTGCTACCGGGACCGGGACAACCGGAAACACCATATATTTT.

This clonotype occurred many times. The genes are TRBV14 and TRBJ1-2, with 7 bases that match TRBD1. The CDR3 sequence is 20 residues long. V lost 1 base, J lost 2 bases, and 19 bases stayed unmatched. CDR1 and CDR2 from the germline V gene are SGHDN and FVKESK. The CDR3 protein is CASSQVRGERGGTANYGYTF. The CDR3 DNA reads as TGTGCCAGCAGCCAAGTTAGAGGGGAGAGAGGAGGGACAGCGAACTATGGCTACACCTTC.

This rearrangement joins TRBV13 to TRBJ2-7; D possibly uses TRBD1 or TRBD2 (5 bases each). This CDR3 comprises 14 residues. Germline-derived CDR1 and CDR2 are PRHDT and FYEKMQ (reference sequence). V lost 5 bases, J lost 0 bases, and 11 bases lay in between. Written as DNA, the CDR3 is TGTGCCAGCAGCCCATTGGGGGACTCCTACGAGCAGTACTTC. Amino acid sequence: CASSPLGDSYEQYF.

In its sample, this clonotype was seen many times. The chain recombines TRBV12-3 or TRBV12-4 with TRBJ1-2, with TRBD1 matching over 7 bases. The J segment lost 5 bases and the V segment lost 6 bases, leaving 6 bases of the junction unmatched. The CDR3 length is 13 residues. The CDR3 here is CASRAGGGYGYTF. The CDR3 region has the DNA TGTGCCAGCAGGGCAGGGGGAGGATATGGCTACACCTTC.

This clonotype showed up many times. The gene calls are TRBV20-1 and TRBJ1-2; D call uncertain. CDR3 length: 12 amino acids. Germline V gene data show CDR1 as DFQATT and CDR2 as SNEGSKA (reference sequence). The V end lost 5 bases, the J end lost 10 bases, and 17 bases lay between the germline ends. CDR3 loop: CSAGRTVRDYTF. The DNA for the CDR3 is TGCAGTGCTGGACGGACTGTTAGGGACTACACCTTC.

This clonotype was seen at least ten times. This chain uses TRBV2 with TRBJ2-2; D uncertain. This CDR3 has 15 amino acids. Trimming pared 1 base from V and 4 bases from J, leaving 10 bases between. Per the germline V gene, CDR1 is SNHLY and CDR2 is FYNNEI. CDR3 loop: CASSEVDPVTGELFF. The CDR3 nucleotides read TGTGCCAGCAGTGAAGTTGACCCCGTCACCGGGGAGCTGTTTTTT.

The table lists this clonotype with many counts. The chain combines TRBV28 with TRBJ2-2, with unresolved D. The germline V and J ends were trimmed by 0 bases and 9 bases, with 5 bases remaining between them. This CDR3 region has 12 residues. Germline V gives CDR1 MDHEN, CDR2 SYDVKM. This CDR3 reads CASSLWGRELFF. The CDR3 nucleotides are TGTGCCAGCAGTTTATGGGGTCGGGAGCTGTTTTTT.

The rearrangement joins TRBV11-2 to TRBJ2-2; a possible D gene is TRBD2 (5 bases). The V gene lost 6 bases and the J gene lost 5 bases, with 16 bases spanning the gap. The CDR3 consists of 15 residues. Germline assignment: CDR1 SGHAT and CDR2 FQNNGV. The chain's CDR3 is CASSPMGSDTGELFF. The DNA for the CDR3 is TGTGCCAGCAGTCCGATGGGGAGTGATACCGGGGAGCTGTTTTTT.

This chain's CDR3 is CASSLWGRFTGELFF. DNA for the CDR3: TGTGCCAGCAGCTTATGGGGTCGGTTCACCGGGGAGCTGTTTTTT. The rearrangement joins TRBV13 to TRBJ2-2; unclear D gene. Between the trimmed V and J ends, which lost 2 bases and 4 bases, there was a span of 11 bases. The CDR3 spans 15 residues. Germline V CDR1 and CDR2: PRHDT, FYEKMQ (reference sequence).

This clonotype was found many times. The chain links TRBV15 to TRBJ1-1; weak D call: TRBD1 (6 bases). V shed 0 bases and J shed 1 base, with 15 bases lying between them. The CDR3 consists of 17 residues. Germline assignment: CDR1 LNHNV and CDR2 YYDKDF (reference sequence). The DNA of the CDR3 is TGTGCCACCAGCAGAGATGGCAGGGGCCGAGGGAACACTGAAGCTTTCTTT. Residues: CATSRDGRGRGNTEAFF.

The chain has TRBV7-9 and TRBJ2-2, with TRBD1 as a possible D gene (5 bases). Trimming left V 7 bases short and J 2 bases short, with 11 bases between. Germline V gene lookup returns CDR1 SEHNR and CDR2 FQNEAQ (reference sequence). This CDR3 region has 14 residues. The DNA of the CDR3 is TGTGCCAGCATCCCGACAGAAAACACCGGGGAGCTGTTTTTT. It codes for CASIPTENTGELFF.

The genes are TRBV12-3 or TRBV12-4 and TRBJ1-3; D is undetermined. The CDR3 consists of 15 residues. V was shortened by 2 bases and J by 0 bases, with 8 bases between the two germline ends. The CDR3: CASSLSLSSGNTIYF. CDR3 nucleotides: TGTGCCAGCAGTTTATCGCTCAGCTCTGGAAACACCATATATTTT.

This clonotype was picked up many times. The chain recombines TRBV28 with TRBJ2-7, with D perhaps matching TRBD2 (6 bases). CDR1 is MDHEN, CDR2 SYDVKM, per germline. The CDR3 runs to 13 residues. V was pared by 6 bases and J by 6 bases, with 15 bases between. CDR3 DNA: TGTGCCAGCAGAGAGACTAGACGCTTCGAGCAGTACTTC. It codes for CASRETRRFEQYF.

The rearrangement uses TRBV6-2 or TRBV6-3 and TRBJ2-2; a weak D match, TRBD1 (6 bases). This CDR3 contains 16 residues. V lost 6 bases to trimming and J lost 3 bases, with 17 bases between them. CDR1 and CDR2 (germline): MNHEY, SVGEGT. For the CDR3, the DNA is TGTGCCAGCAGGGGATTTTTTGGGGGCGACACCGGGGAGCTGTTTTTT. It specifies CASRGFFGGDTGELFF.

This clonotype was seen many times. This chain uses TRBV20-1 with TRBJ2-5; no firm D call. This CDR3 contains 12 residues. The germline V gene has CDR1 DFQATT and CDR2 SNEGSKA (reference sequence). Trimming left V 0 bases short and J 0 bases short, with 2 bases between. In nucleotides, the CDR3 is TGCAGTGCTAGAGAGTACCAAGAGACCCAGTACTTC. Translating it yields CSAREYQETQYF.

V usage is TRBV11-2 and J usage is TRBJ2-5, with a tentative D call TRBD1 (6 bases). Looked up from germline, CDR1 is SGHAT and CDR2 is FQNNGV. The CDR3 covers 17 residues. Trimming cost V 2 bases and J 4 bases, with 20 bases left between them. CDR3 sequence reads: CASSLYLGQPPLETQYF. CDR3 DNA: TGTGCCAGCAGCTTATATCTCGGACAGCCCCCATTAGAGACCCAGTACTTC.

This clonotype was detected only a few times. J is TRBJ1-2 and V is TRBV11-2; D is possibly TRBD1 (6 bases). The CDR3 extends over 13 amino acids. The ends were cut back, 6 bases at V and 7 bases at J, with 15 bases in the middle. The germline gives CDR1 SGHAT, CDR2 FQNNGV. CDR3 loop: CASSPRGARGYTF. The CDR3 DNA follows: TGTGCCAGCAGTCCCCGGGGGGCTCGTGGCTACACCTTC.

This clonotype showed up many times. The chain carries TRBV5-1 and TRBJ2-7; 7 nucleotides line up with TRBD2. The CDR3 has 15 amino acids. V lost 4 bases, J lost 4 bases, and 11 bases stayed unmatched. Per the germline V gene, CDR1 is SGHRS and CDR2 is YFSETQ. CDR3 DNA sequence: TGCGCCAGCAGCCCGACGACTAGCACTTCGTACGAGCAGTACTTC. As protein: CASSPTTSTSYEQYF.

This clonotype was detected ten times or more. CDR3 nucleotides: TGTGCCAGCAGTTTAATTGCTAGGAACACTGAAGCTTTCTTT. It yields the protein CASSLIARNTEAFF. The rearrangement links TRBV27 to TRBJ1-1; unclear D gene. V gave up 2 bases and J gave up 1 base, with 8 bases separating them. CDR1 and CDR2 (germline): MNHEY, SMNVEV (reference sequence). This CDR3 is 14 amino acids long.

The sample holds many counts of this clonotype. The chain carries TRBV28 and TRBJ1-1, with a tentative D call TRBD1 (5 bases). The CDR3 is 14 amino acids. Germline V lookup: CDR1 MDHEN, CDR2 SYDVKM. Trimming left V 6 bases short and J 3 bases short, with 14 bases between. CDR3 nucleotides: TGTGCCAGCAGACCTGGGGGGAAGGACACTGAAGCTTTCTTT. It is translated as CASRPGGKDTEAFF. Based on the CDR3 plus reference TRBV28 and TRBJ1-1, the full variable domain is DVKVTQSSRYLVKRTGEKVFLECVQDMDHENMFWYRQDPGLGLRLIYFSYDVKMKEKGDIPEGYSVSREKKERFSLILESASTNQTSMYLCASRPGGKDTEAFFGQGTRLTVV.

This clonotype was seen more than once but under ten times. The chain has TRBV5-6 and TRBJ2-5, with D uncertain. V was cut by 1 base and J by 1 base, with 8 bases left in between. The CDR3 has 14 amino acids. Germline V CDR1 and CDR2: SGHDT, YYEEEE. CDR3 in DNA: TGTGCCAGCAGCTTGAAATCCGGCCAAGAGACCCAGTACTTC. Its protein product is CASSLKSGQETQYF.

The chain uses TRBV28 and TRBJ2-7; no definite D call. The length of the CDR3 is 12 residues. Germline V gene sequence: CDR1 MDHEN, CDR2 SYDVKM. V was shortened by 5 bases and J by 3 bases, with 8 bases between the two germline ends. This CDR3 reads CASSEQYYEQYF. CDR3 DNA sequence: TGTGCCAGCAGTGAACAGTACTACGAGCAGTACTTC.

This chain links TRBV12-3 or TRBV12-4 with TRBJ1-2; 8 nucleotides align to TRBD1. This CDR3 contains 13 residues. Unmatched junction bases numbered 8, after V lost 6 bases and J lost 8 bases. The CDR3: CASREDRVEGYTF. The CDR3, as DNA: TGTGCCAGCAGGGAGGACAGGGTAGAAGGCTACACCTTC.

There are many counts of this clonotype. The rearrangement links TRBV5-1 to TRBJ2-7, with TRBD1 matching over 9 bases. Trimming cost V 4 bases and J 2 bases; bases outside gene matches: 7. The CDR3 runs to 15 residues. CDR1 and CDR2 (germline): SGHRS, YFSETQ. CDR3 amino acids: CASSPRTGDPYEQYF. The CDR3 region has the DNA TGCGCCAGCAGCCCGCGGACAGGGGACCCCTACGAGCAGTACTTC.

This chain links TRBV6-5 with TRBJ1-1; maybe TRBD1 (5 bases). The CDR3 has 15 residues. From germline, CDR1 is MNHEY and CDR2 SVGAGI. Trimming shortened V by 0 bases and J by 4 bases, and 12 bases separated the two germline ends. CDR3 coding DNA: TGTGCCAGCAGTTACTCACGGGGCGTGGGCACTGAAGCTTTCTTT. It codes for CASSYSRGVGTEAFF.

The chain has TRBV20-1 and TRBJ2-7; 15 nucleotides line up with TRBD2. Germline values: CDR1 DFQATT, CDR2 SNEGSKA (reference sequence). With V trimmed by 4 bases and J by 0 bases, 7 bases remained unmatched. The CDR3 has 17 amino acids. In DNA, the CDR3 is TGCAGTGCTACAAAGGGACTAGCGGGAGGTTCCTCCTACGAGCAGTACTTC. It encodes CSATKGLAGGSSYEQYF.